A selection of T cell receptor beta chains follows, all from one sample in a study of regulatory T cells in long-lasting Graves disease. TCRdb fed the multiplex PCR reads into MiXCR, producing one record per CDR3 protein. The sample includes 400,000 to 650,000 distinct CDR3 sequences, 15% to 20% of them seen just once. These data were also filed under a second study, of T cells in Graves' hyperthyroidism and ophthalmopathy.

Sequences were derived from peripheral blood mononuclear cells (PBMCs), sampled at new diagnosis, from a patient treated with antithyroid drugs. These receptors all stem from a woman aged 35-65 years with Graves disease. The CDR3 runs from the conserved cysteine through the conserved F or W. D genes are given only for firm matches. A clone size is listed for some rows: how often the clone was seen (once, few, many), or a class if it is expanded.

>TRBJ1-5|many|-|TRBV2|15
TGTGCCAGCAGTGAAGTTAGCACCCCGAATCAGCCCCAGCATTTT
CASSEVSTPNQPQHF
>TRBJ2-3|many|TRBD1|TRBV15|17
TGTGCCACCAGCAGAGAGTTGACAGGGGGCGCAACAGATACGCAGTATTTT
CATSRELTGGATDTQYF
>TRBJ2-2|-|-|TRBV29-1|12
TGCAGCGTTGTGCGGGGCACCGGGGAGCTGTTTTTT
CSVVRGTGELFF
>TRBJ1-5|many|-|TRBV12-3/TRBV12-4|15
TGTGCCAGCAGCCTTCGAGACAGTAACAATCAGCCCCAGCATTTT
CASSLRDSNNQPQHF
>TRBJ1-2|many|-|TRBV28|13
TGTGCCAGCAGTCCAGGGGCCCTCGGGGGCTACACCTTC
CASSPGALGGYTF
>TRBJ1-5|-|TRBD1|TRBV19|14
TGTGCCAGCTCCGGGACAGGGGCAGGTCAGCCCCAGCATTTT
CASSGTGAGQPQHF
>TRBJ2-7|many|-|TRBV7-9|16
TGTGCCAGCAGCTTAGGACAGCGCAAGGAGATGTACGAGCAGTACTTC
CASSLGQRKEMYEQYF
>TRBJ2-1|many|TRBD2|TRBV20-1|16
TGCAGTGCTAGAGAGCCTAGCGGGGGGGACCACAATGAGCAGTTCTTC
CSAREPSGGDHNEQFF
>TRBJ2-7|many|-|TRBV10-2|15
TGCGCCAGCAGTGATCGGGGCAGCCGCTCCTACGAGCAGTACTTC
CASSDRGSRSYEQYF
>TRBJ2-2|many|-|TRBV12-3/TRBV12-4|11
TGTGCCAGCAGTTCGGCCGGGGAGCTGTTTTTT
CASSSAGELFF
>TRBJ2-2|many|-|TRBV12-3/TRBV12-4|15
TGTGCCAGCAGTTGGCGAGGGGGAGACACCGGGGAGCTGTTTTTT
CASSWRGGDTGELFF
>TRBJ2-1|many|TRBD1|TRBV2|14
TGTGCCATTAGGGACAGGGCGGTTTCTCATGAGCAGTTCTTC
CAIRDRAVSHEQFF
>TRBJ2-3|many|TRBD2|TRBV20-1|15
TGCAGTGCTAGAGAGCCTAGCGGAAGCACAGATACGCAGTATTTT
CSAREPSGSTDTQYF
>TRBJ1-2|-|-|TRBV19|14
TGTGCCAGTAGTAAAGTCGGCAGGGGTTATGGCTACACCTTC
CASSKVGRGYGYTF